These T cell receptor beta chains were read from a single sample in a study of OX40 agonist ivuxolimab in advanced cancers. The table came from immunoSEQ multiplex PCR; TCRdb's copy has only in-frame clones and leaves some out. The repertoire holds roughly 140,000 clones, 90% to 95% seen once, with 0.3% to 0.35% in the top ten. The sample was CD4+ or CD8+ T cells sorted from blood, taken in a trial of the OX40 agonist ivuxolimab. These TCRs come from an adult with an advanced solid tumor such as melanoma, head and neck, liver or kidney cancer. Each CDR3 is given with its conserved first and last residue. D genes are given only for firm matches. Some rows have no size entry. The others give once, few or many, or a class for an expanded clone.

D | J | size | V | DNA | CDR3
TRBD2 | TRBJ2-1 | NA | TRBV29-1 | TGTGCGTCGGGGGGTTACTACAATGAGCAGTTCTTC | CASGGYYNEQFF
NA | TRBJ1-1 | NA | TRBV4-2 | TGTGCCAGCAGCCCCTTCCCCGGACAGTGGGACACTGAAGCTTTCTTT | CASSPFPGQWDTEAFF
NA | TRBJ2-1 | NA | TRBV30 | TGTGCCTGGAGTGCCCCTTACAGGAGGAGGCCCTACAATGAGCAGTTCTTC | CAWSAPYRRRPYNEQFF
TRBD2 | TRBJ2-5 | NA | TRBV7-2 | TGTGCCAGCGGCGGGGGGGTCGTATGGGAGACCCAGTACTTC | CASGGGVVWETQYF
TRBD1 | TRBJ2-7 | NA | TRBV13 | TGTGCCAGCAGCTTTTTAGTTCCCCGGGACAGGGTCTACGAGCAGTACTTC | CASSFLVPRDRVYEQYF
NA | TRBJ1-1 | NA | TRBV7-2 | TGTGCCAGCAGCTGGGGACACCAGTTGTTAATGAACACTGAAGCTTTCTTT | CASSWGHQLLMNTEAFF
NA | TRBJ2-7 | NA | TRBV9 | TGTGCCAGCAGCGCCCAAAGGAGGGCCCTAACCTACGAGCAGTACTTC | CASSAQRRALTYEQYF
NA | TRBJ2-7 | NA | TRBV5-1 | TGCGCCAGCAGAGCTACAGAGATTAACGAGCAGTACTTC | CASRATEINEQYF
NA | TRBJ1-1 | NA | TRBV6-5 | TGTGCCAGCAACCGAGCACAGGGCGCGAACACTGAAGCTTTCTTT | CASNRAQGANTEAFF
NA | TRBJ2-7 | NA | TRBV6-5 | TGTGCCAGCAGTTCCCGACAGACCTACGAGCAGTACTTC | CASSSRQTYEQYF
TRBD1 | TRBJ1-4 | NA | TRBV5-4 | TGTGCCAGCAGCTTGGGGGGGACAGGGAATGAAAAACTGTTTTTT | CASSLGGTGNEKLFF
NA | TRBJ1-1 | NA | TRBV6-4 | TGTGCCAGCAGTGACTCGGCGACAGTGCCTTTTGAAGCTTTCTTT | CASSDSATVPFEAFF
NA | TRBJ1-6 | NA | TRBV19 | TGTGCCAGTGGATGGGGCGCGGGGAGCTCCTATAATTCACCCCTCCACTTT | CASGWGAGSSYNSPLHF
NA | TRBJ2-2 | once | TRBV19 | TGTGCCAGTAACCTCGGCAGCGCGAACACCGGGGAGCTGTTTTTT | CASNLGSANTGELFF
TRBD1 | TRBJ1-2 | NA | TRBV6-1 | TGTGCCAGCAGTGTGACAGGGAACTATGGCTACACCTTC | CASSVTGNYGYTF
NA | TRBJ2-7 | NA | TRBV5-4 | TGTGCCAGCACCATTTACCAGGGTTACAGGGATAGGGGCGAGCAGTACTTC | CASTIYQGYRDRGEQYF
NA | TRBJ1-2 | NA | TRBV4-1 | TGCGCCAGCAGCCAAGAATTGACGGCGTGGGGCTATGGCTACACCTTC | CASSQELTAWGYGYTF
NA | TRBJ1-1 | NA | TRBV20-1 | TGCAGTGCTAGTGGGGGGATGGTAGCTTTCTTT | CSASGGMVAFF
NA | TRBJ2-7 | NA | TRBV19 | TGTGCCAGTAGTAAAGGCAGTCGAGGGGACGAGCAGTACTTC | CASSKGSRGDEQYF
TRBD1 | TRBJ2-1 | NA | TRBV10-3 | TGTGCCACCCTACAGGGGGCCTACAATGAGCAGTTCTTC | CATLQGAYNEQFF
TRBD1 | TRBJ2-2 | NA | TRBV4-2 | TGTGCCAGCAGCCTTGGGGGACAGGGGACCGGGGAGCTGTTTTTT | CASSLGGQGTGELFF
NA | TRBJ1-4 | NA | TRBV19 | TGTGCCAGTAGTGACAGATTTAATGAAAAACTGTTTTTT | CASSDRFNEKLFF
TRBD1 | TRBJ1-1 | NA | TRBV9 | TGTGCCAGCAGCGTAGCCGCAGGGGGCTACACTGAAGCTTTCTTT | CASSVAAGGYTEAFF
TRBD1 | TRBJ1-4 | NA | TRBV11-2 | TGTGCCAGCAGCTTGGGACAGCTTAATGAAAAACTGTTTTTT | CASSLGQLNEKLFF
NA | TRBJ2-3 | NA | TRBV11-2 | TGTGCCAGCAGCTTAGTTCCAGATACGCAGTATTTT | CASSLVPDTQYF
NA | TRBJ2-3 | NA | TRBV7-9 | TGTGCCAGCAGCCCCCCCGTCAGGAGACCGACCACAGATACGCAGTATTTT | CASSPPVRRPTTDTQYF
NA | TRBJ1-2 | few | TRBV15 | TGTGCCACCAGCCCGAACCTAATGAATGGCTACACCTTC | CATSPNLMNGYTF
NA | TRBJ2-7 | NA | TRBV2 | TGTGCCAGCAGACAGGACTCCTACGAGCAGTACTTC | CASRQDSYEQYF
NA | TRBJ1-4 | NA | TRBV18 | TGTGCCAGCTCACCGACCGGGACGGTGGGCGAAAAACTGTTTTTT | CASSPTGTVGEKLFF
TRBD1 | TRBJ1-2 | NA | TRBV5-1 | TGCGCCAGCAGAGAAGGGGACAGCTATGGCTACACCTTC | CASREGDSYGYTF
TRBD1 | TRBJ2-1 | NA | TRBV5-1 | TGCGCCAGCAGCTCTGGGACAGTAAGCTCCTACAATGAGCAGTTCTTC | CASSSGTVSSYNEQFF
NA | TRBJ2-2 | NA | TRBV6-5 | TGTGCCAGCAGCATGAGAGGGGCCGGGGAGCTGTTTTTT | CASSMRGAGELFF
NA | TRBJ2-7 | NA | TRBV19 | TGTGCCAGTACCCTTCAAGGCAGGGGAGGCTACGAGCAGTACTTC | CASTLQGRGGYEQYF
TRBD1 | TRBJ2-7 | once | TRBV27 | TGTGCCAGCTTTACAGGGGGCAGTGGTTCCTACGAGCAGTACTTC | CASFTGGSGSYEQYF
TRBD1 | TRBJ2-3 | NA | TRBV6-5 | TGTGCCAGCAGTTACGGGACAGGGGTTCAGAATACGCAGTATTTT | CASSYGTGVQNTQYF
NA | TRBJ2-2 | NA | TRBV2 | TGTGCCAGCAGTCGAATGGGGACCAACACCGGGGAGCTGTTTTTT | CASSRMGTNTGELFF
NA | TRBJ2-3 | NA | TRBV6-5 | TGTGCCAGCAGTTACAAGTCATCGGGCACAGATACGCAGTATTTT | CASSYKSSGTDTQYF
TRBD2 | TRBJ2-2 | NA | TRBV5-1 | TGCGCCAGCAGCCCCGGACTAGCGGGAGTTCCTGGTACCGGGGAGCTGTTTTTT | CASSPGLAGVPGTGELFF
TRBD1 | TRBJ1-5 | NA | TRBV9 | TGTGCCACCAGGGGGGAGGGCAATCAGCCCCAGCATTTT | CATRGEGNQPQHF
NA | TRBJ1-4 | NA | TRBV19 | TGTGCCAGTAGTCTTAGCGGGCAGTGGAATGAAAAACTGTTTTTT | CASSLSGQWNEKLFF
NA | TRBJ1-5 | NA | TRBV6-6 | TGTGCCAGCAGTTACCAGAACTCCGCGCGTCAGCCCCAGCATTTT | CASSYQNSARQPQHF
TRBD1 | TRBJ2-4 | NA | TRBV4-1 | TGCGCCAGCAGCCAAGTCGGCAGGGGGCAGGGAAACATTCAGTACTTC | CASSQVGRGQGNIQYF
NA | TRBJ1-4 | NA | TRBV14 | TGTGCCAGCAGCCAAGGAAGCCTTGCAACTAATGAAAAACTGTTTTTT | CASSQGSLATNEKLFF
NA | TRBJ1-1 | NA | TRBV15 | TGTGCCACCAGCAGCACAGGAAACACTGAAGCTTTCTTT | CATSSTGNTEAFF
TRBD1 | TRBJ1-3 | NA | TRBV7-9 | TGTGCCAGCAGCCGTGGACAGGAAGGAAACACCATATATTTT | CASSRGQEGNTIYF
NA | TRBJ1-2 | NA | TRBV28 | TGTGCCAGCAGCCCCGGACAGATTTATGGCTACACCTTC | CASSPGQIYGYTF
NA | TRBJ1-3 | NA | TRBV2 | TGTGCCAGCAGTGCCCCACTCTCTGGAAACACCATATATTTT | CASSAPLSGNTIYF
NA | TRBJ1-1 | NA | TRBV14 | TGTGCCAGCAGTCCCGCCGGGACCCCGAGGGAAGCTTTCTTT | CASSPAGTPREAFF
NA | TRBJ2-5 | NA | TRBV11-2 | TGTGCCAGCAGCTTTTCCCGGTGGATGACCCAGTACTTC | CASSFSRWMTQYF